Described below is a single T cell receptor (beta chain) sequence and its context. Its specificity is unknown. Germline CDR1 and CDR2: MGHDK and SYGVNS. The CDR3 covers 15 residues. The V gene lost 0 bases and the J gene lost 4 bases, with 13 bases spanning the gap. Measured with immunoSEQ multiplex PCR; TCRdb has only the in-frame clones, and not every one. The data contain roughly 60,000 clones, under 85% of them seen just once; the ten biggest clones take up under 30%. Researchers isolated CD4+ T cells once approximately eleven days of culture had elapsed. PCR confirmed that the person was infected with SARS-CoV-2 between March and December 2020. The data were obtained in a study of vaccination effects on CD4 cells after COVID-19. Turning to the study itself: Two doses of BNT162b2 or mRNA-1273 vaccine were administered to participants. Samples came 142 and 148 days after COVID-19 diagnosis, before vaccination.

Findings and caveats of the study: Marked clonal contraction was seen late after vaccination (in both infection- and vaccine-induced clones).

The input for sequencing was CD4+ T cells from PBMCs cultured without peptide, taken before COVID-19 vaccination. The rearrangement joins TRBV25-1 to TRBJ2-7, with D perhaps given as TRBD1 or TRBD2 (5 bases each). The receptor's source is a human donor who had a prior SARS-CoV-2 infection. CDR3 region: CASSEYRGRKYEQYF. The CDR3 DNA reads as TGTGCCAGCAGTGAATATAGGGGACGGAAATACGAGCAGTACTTC.